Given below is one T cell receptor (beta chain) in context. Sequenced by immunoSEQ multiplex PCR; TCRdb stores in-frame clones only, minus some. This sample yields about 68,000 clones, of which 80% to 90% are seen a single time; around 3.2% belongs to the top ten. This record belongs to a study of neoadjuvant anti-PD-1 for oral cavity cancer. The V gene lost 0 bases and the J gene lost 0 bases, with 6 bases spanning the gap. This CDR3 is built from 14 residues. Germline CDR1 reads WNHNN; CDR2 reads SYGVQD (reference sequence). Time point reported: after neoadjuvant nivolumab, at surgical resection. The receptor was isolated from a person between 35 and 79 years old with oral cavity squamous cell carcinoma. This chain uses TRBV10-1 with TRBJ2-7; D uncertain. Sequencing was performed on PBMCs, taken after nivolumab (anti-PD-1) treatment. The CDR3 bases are TGCGCCAGCAGTGAGTCGGGCAGCTCCTACGAGCAGTACTTC. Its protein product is CASSESGSSYEQYF.